This TCR beta chain was identified in a study of blood T cell repertoires in COVID-19. Study in general: Samples representing acute and convalescent COVID-19 were sourced from the United States, Italy and Spain. Sample material is recorded as cDNA or gDNA derived from T cells, B-cell-depleted T cells, or PBMCs.

One Seattle source followed patients from active infection through their disease course. Unmatched junction bases numbered 4, after V lost 0 bases and J lost 8 bases. Germline CDR1 SGDLS, CDR2 YYNGEE. The CDR3 is made up of 14 amino acids. Original handling: By means of reference gene primer amplification, nucleated cell counts were estimated. TCRdb keeps only in-frame clones here, not all; method: immunoSEQ multiplex PCR. V, J and clone size are taken as reported in that table, and D and trimming were inferred from the DNA itself. The sample lists a few hundred thousand clones; 85% to 90% were seen once.

The receptor was isolated from a woman aged 55-70 years with COVID-19, enrolled during active disease. The chain is built from TRBV9 and TRBJ1-4; 7 bases align to TRBD1. The sample was peripheral blood. The DNA of the CDR3 is TGTGCCAGCAGCGTAGGGCAGGGGGGAGAAAAACTGTTTTTT. Translated, it gives CASSVGQGGEKLFF.